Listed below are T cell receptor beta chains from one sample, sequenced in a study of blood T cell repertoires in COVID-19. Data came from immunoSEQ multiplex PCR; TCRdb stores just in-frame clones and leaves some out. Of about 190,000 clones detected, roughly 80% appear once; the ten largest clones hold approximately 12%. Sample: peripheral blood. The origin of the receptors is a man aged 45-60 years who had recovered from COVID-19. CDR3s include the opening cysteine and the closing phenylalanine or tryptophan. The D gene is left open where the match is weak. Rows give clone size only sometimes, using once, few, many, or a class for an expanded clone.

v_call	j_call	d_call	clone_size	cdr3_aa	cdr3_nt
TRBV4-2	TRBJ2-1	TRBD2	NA	CASSQDFGTSGSSYNEQFF	TGTGCCAGCAGCCAAGATTTTGGTACTAGCGGGAGCTCCTACAATGAGCAGTTCTTC
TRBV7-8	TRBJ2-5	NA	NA	CASSSTSNRETQYF	TGTGCCAGCAGCTCAACTAGTAATAGGGAGACCCAGTACTTC
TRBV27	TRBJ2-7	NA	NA	CASRLTRGHSYEQYF	TGTGCCAGCAGACTGACTAGGGGGCACTCCTACGAGCAGTACTTC
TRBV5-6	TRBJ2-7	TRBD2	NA	CASSRGIAGVVDEQYF	TGTGCCAGCAGCCGGGGGATAGCGGGAGTTGTCGACGAGCAGTACTTC
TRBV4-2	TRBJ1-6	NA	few	CASSQENRVGNSPLHF	TGTGCCAGCAGCCAAGAGAACAGGGTGGGGAATTCACCCCTCCACTTT
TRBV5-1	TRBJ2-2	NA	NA	CASSYGGGAGELFF	TGCGCCAGCAGCTACGGAGGGGGGGCCGGGGAGCTGTTTTTT
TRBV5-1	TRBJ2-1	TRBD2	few	CASSIWGAGGINEQFF	TGCGCCAGCAGCATTTGGGGAGCGGGAGGTATCAATGAGCAGTTCTTC
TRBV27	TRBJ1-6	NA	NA	CASSFYGPSGAQTNSPLHF	TGTGCCAGCAGTTTTTATGGTCCTTCAGGGGCCCAGACCAATTCACCCCTCCACTTT
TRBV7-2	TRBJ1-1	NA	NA	CASSFEFGEAFF	TGTGCCAGCAGCTTTGAATTTGGGGAGGCTTTCTTT
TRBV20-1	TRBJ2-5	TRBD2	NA	CSASRLAGEFQYF	TGCAGTGCTAGTCGACTAGCGGGAGAGTTCCAGTACTTC
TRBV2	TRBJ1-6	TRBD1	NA	CASSSTGVGSPLHF	TGTGCCAGCAGCTCGACAGGGGTTGGTTCACCCCTCCACTTT
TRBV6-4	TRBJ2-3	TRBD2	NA	CASSDSAGEADTQYF	TGTGCCAGCAGTGACTCTGCGGGAGAGGCAGATACGCAGTATTTT
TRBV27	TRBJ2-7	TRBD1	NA	CASSSTGSSYEQYF	TGTGCCAGCAGTTCGACAGGGAGCTCCTACGAGCAGTACTTC
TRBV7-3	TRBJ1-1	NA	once	CASSRRGETEAFF	TGTGCCAGCAGTCGACGGGGTGAGACTGAAGCTTTCTTT
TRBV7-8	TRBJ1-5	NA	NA	CASSSPSGSSNQPQHF	TGTGCCAGCAGCTCCCCAAGCGGCAGTAGCAATCAGCCCCAGCATTTT
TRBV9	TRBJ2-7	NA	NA	CASSVAHLAREQYF	TGTGCCAGCAGCGTAGCCCACCTAGCGCGGGAGCAGTACTTC
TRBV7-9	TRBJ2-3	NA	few	CASSLEGSAPTRYF	TGTGCCAGCAGCTTAGAAGGGAGCGCCCCAACTAGGTATTTT
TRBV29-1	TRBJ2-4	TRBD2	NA	CSAYLAGGAGAKNIQYF	TGCAGCGCCTACCTAGCGGGAGGGGCGGGGGCCAAAAACATTCAGTACTTC
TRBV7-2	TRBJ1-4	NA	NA	CASSFGGAEGEKLFF	TGTGCCAGCAGCTTTGGGGGGGCAGAGGGTGAAAAACTGTTTTTT
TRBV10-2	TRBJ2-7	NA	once	CASSGGWGYEQYF	TGCGCCAGCAGTGGGGGCTGGGGCTACGAGCAGTACTTC
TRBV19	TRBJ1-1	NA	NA	CASSIGAQNTEAFF	TGTGCCAGTAGTATAGGTGCACAAAACACTGAAGCTTTCTTT
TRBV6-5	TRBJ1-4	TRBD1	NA	CASSSRDRANEKLFF	TGTGCCAGCAGTTCCCGGGACAGGGCCAATGAAAAACTGTTTTTT
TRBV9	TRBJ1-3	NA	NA	CASSVDFGSGNTIYF	TGTGCCAGCAGCGTAGACTTCGGCTCTGGAAACACCATATATTTT
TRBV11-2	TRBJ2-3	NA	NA	CASSLAGRRKSFTDTQYF	TGTGCCAGCAGCTTGGCGGGACGGCGCAAATCCTTCACAGATACGCAGTATTTT
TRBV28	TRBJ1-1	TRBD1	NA	CASSPPDRSRAFF	TGTGCCAGCAGTCCCCCGGACAGGTCGAGAGCTTTCTTT
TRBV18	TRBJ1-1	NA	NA	CASSPTANWRRETEAFF	TGTGCCAGCTCCCCTACCGCGAATTGGAGGAGGGAAACTGAAGCTTTCTTT